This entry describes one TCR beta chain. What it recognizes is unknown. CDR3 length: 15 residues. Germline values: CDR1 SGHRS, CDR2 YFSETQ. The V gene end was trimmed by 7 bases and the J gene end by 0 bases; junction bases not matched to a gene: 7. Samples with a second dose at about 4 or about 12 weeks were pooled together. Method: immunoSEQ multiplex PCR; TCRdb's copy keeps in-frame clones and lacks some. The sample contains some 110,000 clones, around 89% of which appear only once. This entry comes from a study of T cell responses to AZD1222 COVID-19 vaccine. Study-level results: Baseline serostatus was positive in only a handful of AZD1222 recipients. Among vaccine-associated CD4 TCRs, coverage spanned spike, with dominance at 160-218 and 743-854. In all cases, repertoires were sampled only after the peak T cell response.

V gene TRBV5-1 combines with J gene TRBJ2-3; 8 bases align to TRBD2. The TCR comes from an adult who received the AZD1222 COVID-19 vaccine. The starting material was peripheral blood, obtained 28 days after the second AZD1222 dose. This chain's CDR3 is CASLRGGTSTDTQYF. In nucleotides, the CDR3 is TGCGCCAGCCTCCGGGGGGGTACTAGCACAGATACGCAGTATTTT.